The text below deals with one TCR beta chain. The CDR3 has 14 amino acids. Per the germline V gene, CDR1 is MNHEY and CDR2 is SVGAGI. With V trimmed by 7 bases and J by 8 bases, 12 bases remained unmatched. 13 Jbeta primers and 60 Vbeta primers were used for the PCR. Method: immunoSEQ multiplex PCR; TCRdb's copy keeps in-frame clones and lacks some. The sample has 200,000 to 300,000 clones, approximately 85% seen once. This record belongs to a study of cytomegalovirus exposure and HLA in healthy donors. The rearrangement links TRBV6-5 to TRBJ1-1; TRBD1 matches at 8 bases. The clonotype was recovered from a woman aged 40-49 years in good health and CMV-seropositive. The sample comprised PBMCs. This chain's CDR3 is CASTQPGQATEAFF. The CDR3 nucleotides read TGTGCCAGCACCCAACCGGGACAGGCAACGGAAGCTTTCTTT.